Listed below are T cell receptor beta chains from one sample, sequenced in a study of graft-versus-host responses after intestinal transplantation. Produced via immunoSEQ multiplex PCR; TCRdb's table is partial and in-frame only. The data hold around 12,000 clones, with roughly 93% observed a single time. The sequencing used PBMCs, collected roughly 930 days after intestinal transplantation. These TCRs come from a human patient who received an intestinal transplant, so some T cells may come from the graft donor. CDR3s include the opening cysteine and the closing phenylalanine or tryptophan. The D gene is left open where the match is weak. Size tells how often a clone was seen (once, few, many) or the class of an expanded clone, and some rows leave it out.

clone_size: .
j_call: TRBJ1-2
d_call: .
v_call: TRBV9
cdr3_nt: TGTGCCAGCAGCACCCGCGGGGGGCGAGGAGATGGCTACACCTTC
cdr3_aa: CASSTRGGRGDGYTF

clone_size: .
j_call: TRBJ1-2
d_call: .
v_call: TRBV27
cdr3_nt: TGTGCCAGCAGCCCCTCCCGGGGGAATGGCTACACCTTC
cdr3_aa: CASSPSRGNGYTF

clone_size: .
j_call: TRBJ2-7
d_call: .
v_call: TRBV9
cdr3_nt: TGTGCCAGCAGCTCCTATTCAGGCAGTAACTACGAGCAGTACTTC
cdr3_aa: CASSSYSGSNYEQYF

clone_size: .
j_call: TRBJ1-5
d_call: .
v_call: TRBV18
cdr3_nt: TGTGCCAGCTCACCGATGAGAGACGATGGCAATCAGCCCCAGCATTTT
cdr3_aa: CASSPMRDDGNQPQHF

clone_size: .
j_call: TRBJ1-2
d_call: TRBD1
v_call: TRBV15
cdr3_nt: TGTGCCACCAGCAGTTCAATCGGAACAGGGGGGTATGGCTACACCTTC
cdr3_aa: CATSSSIGTGGYGYTF

clone_size: .
j_call: TRBJ1-2
d_call: TRBD1
v_call: TRBV6-1
cdr3_nt: TGTGCCAGCAGTCGGGACAGGGAAGGGGGTGGCTACACCTTC
cdr3_aa: CASSRDREGGGYTF

clone_size: .
j_call: TRBJ2-7
d_call: TRBD1
v_call: TRBV5-6
cdr3_nt: TGTGCCAGCACTCGCTCGGGGGACAGGAACTACGAGCAGTACTTC
cdr3_aa: CASTRSGDRNYEQYF

clone_size: .
j_call: TRBJ1-1
d_call: .
v_call: TRBV10-3
cdr3_nt: TGTGCCGCCGGGACGGCGAACACTGAAGCTTTCTTT
cdr3_aa: CAAGTANTEAFF

clone_size: .
j_call: TRBJ2-7
d_call: TRBD1
v_call: TRBV7-9
cdr3_nt: TGTGCCAGCAGCCCAGGGGGATGGCAGCCCGTCTACGAGCAGTACTTC
cdr3_aa: CASSPGGWQPVYEQYF

clone_size: .
j_call: TRBJ1-6
d_call: TRBD1
v_call: TRBV7-8
cdr3_nt: TGTGCCAGCAGCTACGGGGACAGCTATTCACCCCTCCACTTT
cdr3_aa: CASSYGDSYSPLHF

clone_size: .
j_call: TRBJ2-7
d_call: TRBD1
v_call: TRBV5-1
cdr3_nt: TGCGCCAGCAGCCTGGGACAGGGAGCGGGGCAGTACTTC
cdr3_aa: CASSLGQGAGQYF

clone_size: .
j_call: TRBJ1-1
d_call: .
v_call: TRBV10-2
cdr3_nt: TGCGCCAGCAGTGAGGGGGGGGATGGCACTGAAGCTTTCTTT
cdr3_aa: CASSEGGDGTEAFF

clone_size: .
j_call: TRBJ2-1
d_call: TRBD2
v_call: TRBV6-1
cdr3_nt: TGTGCCAGCAGTGCGGGCGGGGGATCCTACAATGAGCAGTTCTTC
cdr3_aa: CASSAGGGSYNEQFF

clone_size: once
j_call: TRBJ2-3
d_call: .
v_call: TRBV10-3
cdr3_nt: TGTGCCATCAAACAGGTGATGGGCACAGATACGCAGTATTTT
cdr3_aa: CAIKQVMGTDTQYF

clone_size: .
j_call: TRBJ2-2
d_call: .
v_call: TRBV13
cdr3_nt: TGTGCCAGCAGCTTATACCCAGGGACGAACACCGGGGAGCTGTTTTTT
cdr3_aa: CASSLYPGTNTGELFF

clone_size: .
j_call: TRBJ1-6
d_call: TRBD1
v_call: TRBV13
cdr3_nt: TGTGCCAGCAGCCGGACAGGTATCTCCTATAATTCACCCCTCCACTTT
cdr3_aa: CASSRTGISYNSPLHF

clone_size: .
j_call: TRBJ2-7
d_call: TRBD1
v_call: TRBV27
cdr3_nt: TGTGCCAGCAGTCCACAGGGGGCCTGGAACGAGCAGTACTTC
cdr3_aa: CASSPQGAWNEQYF

clone_size: .
j_call: TRBJ1-1
d_call: TRBD1
v_call: TRBV7-9
cdr3_nt: TGTGCCAGCAGCCGACAGGGGGCGGAAGCTTTCTTT
cdr3_aa: CASSRQGAEAFF

clone_size: .
j_call: TRBJ2-5
d_call: .
v_call: TRBV7-8
cdr3_nt: TGTGCCAGCAGCTTAGTACTACAAGAGACCCAGTACTTC
cdr3_aa: CASSLVLQETQYF

clone_size: .
j_call: TRBJ1-4
d_call: .
v_call: TRBV19
cdr3_nt: TGTGCCAGTAGTTCCCAACAGGGTTCGTCTGAAAAACTGTTTTTT
cdr3_aa: CASSSQQGSSEKLFF

clone_size: .
j_call: TRBJ2-3
d_call: .
v_call: TRBV25-1
cdr3_nt: TGTGCCAGCAGTGAAGGGTGGACTCTGGGCACAGATACGCAGTATTTT
cdr3_aa: CASSEGWTLGTDTQYF